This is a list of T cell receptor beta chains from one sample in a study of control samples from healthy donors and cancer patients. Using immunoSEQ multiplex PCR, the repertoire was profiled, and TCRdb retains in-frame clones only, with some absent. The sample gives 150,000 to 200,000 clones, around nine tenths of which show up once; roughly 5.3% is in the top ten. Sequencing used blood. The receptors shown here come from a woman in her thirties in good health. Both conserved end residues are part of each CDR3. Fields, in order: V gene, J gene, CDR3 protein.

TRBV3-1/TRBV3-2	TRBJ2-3	CASSQGTRHTDTQYF
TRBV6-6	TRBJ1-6	CASSTGPYNSPLHF
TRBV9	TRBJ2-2	CASSPQGANTGELFF
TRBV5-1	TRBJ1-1	CASSSGGSSLTFF
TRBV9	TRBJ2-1	CASKAGGQGNEQFF
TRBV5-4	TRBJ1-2	CASSLGDLGYTF
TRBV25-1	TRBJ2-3	CASSPREGLTDTQYF
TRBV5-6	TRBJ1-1	CASSRRQGVVNTEAFF
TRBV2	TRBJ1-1	CASSEPGNTEAFF
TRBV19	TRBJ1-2	CASSLTGRKGGYTF
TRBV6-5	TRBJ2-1	CASTRQGDYNEQFF
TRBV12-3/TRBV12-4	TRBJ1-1	CASSYMNTEAFF
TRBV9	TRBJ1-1	CASSVTGTLNTEAFF
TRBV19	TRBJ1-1	CASSIPSRNLLNTEAFF
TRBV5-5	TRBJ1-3	CASSRDLGNTIYF
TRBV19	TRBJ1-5	CASSTILSNQPQHF
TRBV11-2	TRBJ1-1	CASSLHWNTEAFF
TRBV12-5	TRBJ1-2	CASGLGSAYGYTF
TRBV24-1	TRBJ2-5	CATSDRGGKTQYF
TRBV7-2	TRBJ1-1	CASSRVAEAFF
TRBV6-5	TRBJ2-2	CASSYRLGLTGELFF
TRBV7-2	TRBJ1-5	CASSLVPGNQPQHF
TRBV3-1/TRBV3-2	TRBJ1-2	CASSQGYKGYTF
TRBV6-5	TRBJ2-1	CASRLAGGPNEQFF
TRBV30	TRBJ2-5	CAWSEGWRQETQYF
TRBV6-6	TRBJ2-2	CAIRTETTGELFF
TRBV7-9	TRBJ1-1	CASSSDRDLNTEAFF
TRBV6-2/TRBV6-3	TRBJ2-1	CASSYSVRSSYNEQFF
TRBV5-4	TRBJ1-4	CASSLVGNNEKLFF
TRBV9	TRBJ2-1	CASSVGNGNNEQFF
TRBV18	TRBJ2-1	CASSPRTSGAYNEQFF
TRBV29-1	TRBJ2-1	CSFSIRDNEQFF
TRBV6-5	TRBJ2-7	CASSYRDSYEQYF
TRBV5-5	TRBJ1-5	CASSPGQGRSNQPQHF
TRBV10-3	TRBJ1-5	CATNSNNRGSNQPQHF
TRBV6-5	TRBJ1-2	CASSYGRLRDGGYTF
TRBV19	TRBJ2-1	CASSIGVLKWADFEQFF
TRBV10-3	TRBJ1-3	CAISESSRHTIYF
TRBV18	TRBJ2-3	CASSPFPQGMRVTDTQYF
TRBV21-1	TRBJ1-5	CASSKGAPSSNQPQHF
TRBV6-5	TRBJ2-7	CASSLGQSYEQYF
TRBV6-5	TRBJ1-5	CASRGGQPQHF
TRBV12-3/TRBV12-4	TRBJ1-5	CASSSVGNQPQHF
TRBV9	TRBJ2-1	CASSVAQTSGNEQFF
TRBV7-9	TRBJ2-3	CASSLGTGVYTQYF
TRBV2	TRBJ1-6	CASRPSGTNSPLHF
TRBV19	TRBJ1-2	CASGRGQDYGYTF
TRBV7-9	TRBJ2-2	CASSLRASGQGTGELFF
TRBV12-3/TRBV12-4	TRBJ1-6	CASRRGISPLHF
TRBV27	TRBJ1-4	CASSFLGTANEKLFF
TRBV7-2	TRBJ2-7	CASSFGSGTYEQYF
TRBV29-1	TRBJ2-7	CSVLSGRENEQYF
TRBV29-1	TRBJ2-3	CSVEGGQGGTDTQYF
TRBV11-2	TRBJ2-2	CASSLLAGGVAGELFF
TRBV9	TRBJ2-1	CASSPSGTALYNEQFF
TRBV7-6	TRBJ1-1	CASSLGGLGTEAFF